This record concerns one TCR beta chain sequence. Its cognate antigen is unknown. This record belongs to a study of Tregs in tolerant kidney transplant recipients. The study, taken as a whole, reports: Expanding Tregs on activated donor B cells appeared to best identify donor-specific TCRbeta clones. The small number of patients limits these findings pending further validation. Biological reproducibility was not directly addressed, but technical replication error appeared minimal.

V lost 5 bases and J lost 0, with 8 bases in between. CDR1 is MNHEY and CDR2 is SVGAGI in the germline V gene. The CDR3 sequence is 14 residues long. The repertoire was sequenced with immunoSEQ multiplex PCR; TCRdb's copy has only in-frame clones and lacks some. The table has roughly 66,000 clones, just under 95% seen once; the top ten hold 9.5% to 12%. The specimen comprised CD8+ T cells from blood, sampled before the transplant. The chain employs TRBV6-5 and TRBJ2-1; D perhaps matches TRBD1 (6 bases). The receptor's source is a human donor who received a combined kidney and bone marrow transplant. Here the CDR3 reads CASSPDSSYNEQFF. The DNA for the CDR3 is TGTGCCAGCAGTCCGGACAGCTCCTACAATGAGCAGTTCTTC.